This passage covers 2 T cell receptor beta chains from one sample sequenced in a study of blood T cell repertoires in COVID-19. Produced via immunoSEQ multiplex PCR; TCRdb's table is partial and in-frame only. The table lists about 23,000 clones, roughly 90% of them singletons, with over 15% in the top ten. Sequencing was done on a sample of peripheral blood. The receptors stem from a human donor in a cohort sampled during active COVID-19.

The gene calls are TRBV14 and TRBJ2-6; 8 positions match TRBD1. The CDR3 covers 17 residues. Germline assignment: CDR1 SGHDN and CDR2 FVKESK. The junction had 5 bases not matched to a gene; V was cut back by 4 bases and J by 0 bases. CDR3 amino acids: CASSPGQAVSGANVLTF. For the CDR3, the DNA is TGTGCCAGCAGCCCGGGACAGGCCGTCTCTGGGGCCAACGTCCTGACTTTC.

V usage is TRBV9 and J usage is TRBJ2-5; weak D call: TRBD1 (5 bases). V lost 4 bases, J lost 2 bases, and 12 bases lay in between. The CDR3 is 14 amino acids. Germline CDR1 and CDR2: SGDLS and YYNGEE. CDR3 in amino acids: CASSLGPPQETQYF. The CDR3 nucleotides are TGTGCCAGCAGCCTGGGGCCTCCTCAAGAGACCCAGTACTTC.